The sequence of this TCR beta chain was determined in a study of blood T cell repertoires in COVID-19. Study in general: Acute and convalescent COVID-19 specimens originated in the United States, Italy and Spain. In each case, the material was cDNA or gDNA derived from T cells, B-cell-depleted T cells, or PBMCs.

CDR3 length equals 13 residues. V shed 5 bases, J shed 10 bases, and the junction held 10 bases outside the gene matches. Germline CDR1 MNHNY, CDR2 SVGAGI (reference sequence). This clone has only a few counts. Original handling: For nucleated cells, counts were estimated from reference gene primer amplification. Sequenced by immunoSEQ multiplex PCR; TCRdb stores in-frame clones only, minus some. V and J calls and clone size are those listed in that table; D and trimming were worked out from the DNA. In the table there are some 140,000 clones, less than 95% of which are singletons. This receptor was obtained from a man between 50 and 59 years old with acute or convalescent COVID-19. Input material: peripheral blood. This sequence joins TRBV6-6 and TRBJ1-2; 7 bases line up with TRBD1. CDR3: CASSDRLGGYYTF. CDR3 nucleotides: TGTGCCAGCAGTGACCGGCTAGGGGGCTACTACACCTTC.